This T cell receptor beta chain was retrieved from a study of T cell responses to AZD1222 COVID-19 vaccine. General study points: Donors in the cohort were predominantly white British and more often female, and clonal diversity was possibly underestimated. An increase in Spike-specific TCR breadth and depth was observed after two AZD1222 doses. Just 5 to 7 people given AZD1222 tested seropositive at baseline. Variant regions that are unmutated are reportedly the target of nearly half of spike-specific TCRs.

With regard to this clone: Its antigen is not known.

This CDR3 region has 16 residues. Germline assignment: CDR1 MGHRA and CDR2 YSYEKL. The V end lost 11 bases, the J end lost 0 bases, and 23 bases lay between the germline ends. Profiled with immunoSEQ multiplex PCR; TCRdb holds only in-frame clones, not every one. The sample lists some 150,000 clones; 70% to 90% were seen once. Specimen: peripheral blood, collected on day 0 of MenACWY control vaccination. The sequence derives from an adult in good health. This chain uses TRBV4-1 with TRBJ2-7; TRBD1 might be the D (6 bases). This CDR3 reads CAPSRPGTTTSYEQYF. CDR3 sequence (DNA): TGCGCCCCCAGCCGCCCCGGGACAACGACCTCCTACGAGCAGTACTTC.